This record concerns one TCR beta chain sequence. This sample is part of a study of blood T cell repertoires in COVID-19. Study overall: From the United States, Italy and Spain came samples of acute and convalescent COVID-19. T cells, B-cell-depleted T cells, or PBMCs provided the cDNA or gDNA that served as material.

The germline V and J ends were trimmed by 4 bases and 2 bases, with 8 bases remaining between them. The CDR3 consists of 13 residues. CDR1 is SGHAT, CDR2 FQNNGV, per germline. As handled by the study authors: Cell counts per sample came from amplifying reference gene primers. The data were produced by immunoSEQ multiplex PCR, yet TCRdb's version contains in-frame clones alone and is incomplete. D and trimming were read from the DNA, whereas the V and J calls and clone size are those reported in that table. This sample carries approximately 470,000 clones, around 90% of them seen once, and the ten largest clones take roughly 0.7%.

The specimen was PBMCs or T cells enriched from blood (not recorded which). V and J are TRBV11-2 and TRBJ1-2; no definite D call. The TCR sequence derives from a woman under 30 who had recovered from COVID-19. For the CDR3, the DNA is TGTGCCAGCAGCTCCACAGTCAACTATGGCTACACCTTC. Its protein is CASSSTVNYGYTF.